This record concerns one TCR beta chain sequence. TCRdb's table, derived via immunoSEQ multiplex PCR, lists solely in-frame clones and lacks some. This table holds about 26,000 clones, approximately 90% found once. The data derive from a study of blood T cell repertoires in COVID-19. The material sequenced was peripheral blood. This sequence originates from a human donor in a cohort sampled during active COVID-19.

The CDR3 is CAIGPGTSNNEQFF. The CDR3 DNA reads TGTGCCATCGGCCCCGGGACTAGTAACAATGAGCAGTTCTTC. The rearrangement joins TRBV10-3 to TRBJ2-1; 8 nucleotides line up with TRBD2. Germline CDR1 and CDR2: ENHRY and SYGVKD. V trimming: 8 bases; J trimming: 5 bases; junction bases outside the gene matches: 8. CDR3 size: 14 residues.